The rows below give T cell receptor beta chains drawn from one sample of a study of beta chain features in type 1 diabetes. Measured with immunoSEQ multiplex PCR; TCRdb has only the in-frame clones, and not every one. The sample has about 120,000 clones, 16% seen once. Sequenced sample: central memory CD4+ T cells from blood. These receptors were taken from a young man with type 1 diabetes. CDR3s leave out the opening cysteine and the closing phenylalanine or tryptophan.

CDR3 length,V gene,CDR3 protein
13,TRBV9,ASSVDADSSYEQY
14,TRBV15,ATSTQRGDRTDTQY
11,TRBV10-3,AISGQITDTQY
14,TRBV7-2,ASSLLAATSTDTQY
11,TRBV9,ASSEAPGQPQH
13,TRBV6-4,ASSVLAGSSYEQY
13,TRBV10-3,AILGDRGPYNEQF
8,TRBV20-1,SALQETQY
12,TRBV18,ASSPGRDNQPQH
11,TRBV14,ASSPIGANVLT
13,TRBV18,ASSPRTTYQETQY
10,TRBV7-2,ASSFSNSPLH
14,TRBV5-1,ASSLASSMRQETQY
11,TRBV30,AWSENSNQPQH
12,TRBV30,AWRDSPKKLEQY
11,TRBV18,ASSPAPRGELF
11,TRBV10-1,ASSERPSYGYT
10,TRBV25-1,ASSEFASRLY
12,TRBV4-2,ASSQAGTKYEQY
14,TRBV7-2,ASSVDSSRALREQY
13,TRBV5-6,ASSWTALGPYGYT
10,TRBV7-2,ASSFAVETQY